These T cell receptor beta chains were read from a single sample in a study of cytomegalovirus exposure and HLA in healthy donors. Assay: immunoSEQ multiplex PCR; the TCRdb copy retains only in-frame clones and omits some. This table has 100,000 or so clones, roughly 80% appearing once. Sequenced material: PBMCs. Receptors were obtained from a man aged 40-50 years in good health and CMV-seronegative. Each CDR3 is given with its conserved first and last residue. Fields, in order: D gene, CDR3 length, J gene, V gene, clone size, CDR3 protein, CDR3 DNA. D genes are given only for firm matches. Where a row states a size, it is once, few, many or the class of an expanded clone; other rows omit it.

.,16,TRBJ2-3,TRBV27,few,CASSLGALASTDTQYF,TGTGCCAGCAGTTTAGGGGCATTAGCTAGCACAGATACGCAGTATTTT
TRBD1,13,TRBJ2-3,TRBV5-4,.,CASSGDRVYMQYF,TGTGCCAGCAGCGGGGACAGGGTATATATGCAGTATTTT
TRBD2,14,TRBJ2-7,TRBV11-2,.,CASSLGGGLYEQYF,TGTGCCAGCAGCTTAGGGGGGGGACTCTACGAGCAGTACTTC
.,14,TRBJ1-2,TRBV2,.,CASSEGVWDYGYTF,TGTGCCAGCAGTGAGGGAGTGTGGGACTATGGCTACACCTTC
TRBD2,15,TRBJ2-3,TRBV19,.,CASNLPSGATDTQYF,TGTGCCAGTAACCTCCCTAGCGGGGCCACAGATACGCAGTATTTT
TRBD1,14,TRBJ1-5,TRBV5-6,few,CASSSGGSNQPQHF,TGTGCCAGCAGCTCAGGGGGCAGCAATCAGCCCCAGCATTTT
.,17,TRBJ1-4,TRBV19,.,CASSNPGHSATNEKLFF,TGTGCCAGTAGTAACCCCGGACACTCTGCAACTAATGAAAAACTGTTTTTT
.,13,TRBJ1-1,TRBV5-6,.,CASSLGAGTEAFF,TGTGCCAGCAGCTTGGGGGCAGGGACTGAAGCTTTCTTT
TRBD1,15,TRBJ2-7,TRBV10-3,once,CAISSPGTGAYEQYF,TGTGCCATCAGTTCCCCAGGGACAGGGGCTTACGAGCAGTACTTC
.,14,TRBJ1-3,TRBV28,few,CASSWGHNGNTIYF,TGTGCCAGCAGCTGGGGACATAATGGAAACACCATATATTTT
.,15,TRBJ1-5,TRBV5-1,.,CASSQGGNSNQPQHF,TGCGCCAGCTCCCAAGGGGGTAATAGCAATCAGCCCCAGCATTTT
.,17,TRBJ2-2,TRBV19,.,CASSIDDRPPNTGELFF,TGTGCCAGTAGTATAGATGACAGACCCCCGAACACCGGGGAGCTGTTTTTT
.,14,TRBJ1-2,TRBV9,.,CASSGGTREYGYTF,TGTGCCAGCAGCGGGGGGACGCGGGAGTATGGCTACACCTTC
.,13,TRBJ1-2,TRBV7-9,.,CASSLQGPYGYTF,TGTGCCAGCAGCTTACAGGGTCCCTATGGCTACACCTTC
TRBD1,15,TRBJ1-2,TRBV6-5,.,CASSPYSGGGYGYTF,TGTGCCAGCAGTCCTTACTCAGGGGGAGGATATGGCTACACCTTC
TRBD1,15,TRBJ1-6,TRBV5-1,.,CASSLGQGYNSPLHF,TGCGCCAGCAGCCTAGGACAGGGTTATAATTCACCCCTCCACTTT
TRBD1,13,TRBJ2-1,TRBV6-4,.,CASSTGDRNEQFF,TGTGCCAGCAGTACAGGGGACCGAAATGAGCAGTTCTTC
TRBD1,14,TRBJ1-6,TRBV25-1,.,CASSEDRVSSPLHF,TGTGCCAGCAGTGAGGACAGGGTCTCTTCACCCCTCCACTTT
.,12,TRBJ2-1,TRBV7-8,.,CASSVSEHEQFF,TGTGCCAGCAGCGTTAGCGAACATGAGCAGTTCTTC
TRBD2,17,TRBJ2-5,TRBV7-2,.,CASSLQGLVGDLETQYF,TGTGCCAGCAGCTTACAAGGACTAGTCGGTGATTTAGAGACCCAGTACTTC
TRBD2,17,TRBJ2-1,TRBV7-2,.,CASSLGSGGPSYNEQFF,TGTGCCAGCAGCTTAGGTAGCGGGGGGCCCTCCTACAATGAGCAGTTCTTC
TRBD2,16,TRBJ2-1,TRBV7-2,.,CASSLAIAGGANEQFF,TGTGCCAGCAGCTTAGCTATAGCGGGGGGGGCCAATGAGCAGTTCTTC
.,12,TRBJ1-1,TRBV6-4,few,CASSEGRAEAFF,TGTGCCAGCAGTGAAGGGAGGGCTGAAGCTTTCTTT
TRBD1,16,TRBJ1-6,TRBV5-4,.,CASSLGAGTVGSPLHF,TGTGCCAGCAGCTTGGGGGCAGGGACAGTCGGTTCACCCCTCCACTTT
TRBD2,14,TRBJ2-2,TRBV18,.,CASSGGPSNGELFF,TGTGCCAGCTCGGGAGGGCCCAGCAACGGGGAGCTGTTTTTT
.,15,TRBJ1-1,TRBV18,.,CASSPPLGGGTEAFF,TGTGCCAGCTCACCACCCCTCGGGGGAGGCACTGAAGCTTTCTTT
.,15,TRBJ1-5,TRBV9,.,CASSEGVQSNQPQHF,TGTGCCAGCAGCGAAGGGGTACAGAGCAATCAGCCCCAGCATTTT
.,12,TRBJ1-2,TRBV27,.,CASGPQGYGYTF,TGTGCCAGCGGACCCCAGGGGTATGGCTACACCTTC
TRBD1,12,TRBJ1-4,TRBV9,.,CASSGDSEKLFF,TGTGCCAGCAGCGGGGACAGTGAAAAACTGTTTTTT